Below are 13 T cell receptor beta chains sequenced from a single sample in a study of cytomegalovirus exposure and HLA in healthy donors. PCR used 60 Vbeta primers and 13 Jbeta primers. The assay was immunoSEQ multiplex PCR, and TCRdb's table has in-frame clones only and misses some. The sample gives more than 80,000 clones, more than 75% of which show up once; 9% to 9.5% is in the top ten. Sequences were obtained from PBMCs. Receptors were obtained from a man in his thirties or forties in good health and CMV-seropositive.

This clone was counted once. V usage is TRBV7-6 and J usage is TRBJ1-1, with D possibly TRBD1 on 5 matching bases. This CDR3 is built from 13 residues. Germline V gene lookup returns CDR1 SGHVS and CDR2 FNYEAQ. V shed 1 base and J shed 6 bases, with 9 bases lying between them. The CDR3 here is CASSLEEGAEAFF. In nucleotides, the CDR3 is TGTGCCAGCAGCTTAGAAGAAGGGGCTGAAGCTTTCTTT. Combining the CDR3 with reference TRBV7-6 and TRBJ1-1 gives the whole variable domain GAGVSQSPRYKVTKRGQDVALRCDPISGHVSLYWYRQALGQGPEFLTYFNYEAQQDKSGLPNDRFSAERPEGSISTLTIQRTEQRDSAMYRCASSLEEGAEAFFGQGTRLTVV.

V is TRBV30 and J is TRBJ2-7, with D hard to call. The length of the CDR3 is 11 residues. Germline CDR1 and CDR2: GTSNPN and SVGIG (reference sequence). V was cut by 0 bases and J by 2 bases, with 2 bases left in between. Written as DNA, the CDR3 is TGTGCCTGGAGTGTCACCTACGAGCAGTACTTC. Translation: CAWSVTYEQYF.

The rearrangement joins TRBV27 to TRBJ1-2; D remains unclear. V shed 3 bases and J shed 4 bases, with 9 bases lying between them. This CDR3 has 13 amino acids. From germline, CDR1 is MNHEY and CDR2 SMNVEV (reference sequence). In DNA form, the CDR3 reads TGTGCCAGCAGTTTTCGGGGAGGCTATGGCTACACCTTC. It codes for CASSFRGGYGYTF.

This CDR3 reads CASSLVDTTYGYTF. As DNA, the CDR3 is TGTGCCAGCAGTTTGGTGGACACCACCTATGGCTACACCTTC. The genes are TRBV28 and TRBJ1-2; D is possibly TRBD1 (5 bases). Germline V gives CDR1 MDHEN, CDR2 SYDVKM. Trimming took 3 bases from V and 4 from J, leaving 12 bases between them. The CDR3 length is 14 residues.

V usage is TRBV7-8 and J usage is TRBJ2-1; the match to TRBD1 covers 9 bases. Looked up from germline, CDR1 is SGHVS and CDR2 is FQNEAQ. This CDR3 is built from 15 residues. The junction had 6 bases not matched to a gene; V was cut back by 5 bases and J by 4 bases. CDR3 DNA sequence: TGTGCCAGCAGCCCCGGGGGACAGGGTTACAATGAGCAGTTCTTC. Its protein is CASSPGGQGYNEQFF.

A few counts support this clone. The chain has TRBV13 and TRBJ2-5; D is undetermined. The CDR3 is 13 amino acids. Trimming cost V 0 bases and J 5 bases, with 7 bases left between them. The germline CDR1 and CDR2 sequences are PRHDT and FYEKMQ (reference sequence). In nucleotides, the CDR3 is TGTGCCAGCAGCTTAGGCCGAGATGAGACCCAGTACTTC. Its translation: CASSLGRDETQYF.

Only one count was recorded for this clone. V usage is TRBV5-1 and J usage is TRBJ2-3, with TRBD2 identical over 7 bases. The CDR3 is 19 amino acids. Losses at the gene ends were 0 bases for V and 2 bases for J; bases not matched to a gene: 15. CDR1 is SGHRS, CDR2 YFSETQ, per germline. CDR3 in DNA: TGCGCCAGCAGCTTGGTGCCGAGCGGGGCAATTACCGACACAGATACGCAGTATTTT. It specifies CASSLVPSGAITDTDTQYF.

Here the CDR3 DNA reads TGTGCCAGCAGTTTTATTCCCTCCCTGGACACCTTTAACTATGGCTACACCTTC. This sequence encodes CASSFIPSLDTFNYGYTF. The chain couples TRBV28 to TRBJ1-2; D is possibly TRBD1 (5 bases). V was trimmed by 3 bases and J by 1 base, leaving 21 bases between them. The CDR3 is 18 residues long. CDR1 and CDR2 (germline): MDHEN, SYDVKM.

The V call is TRBV5-5, the J call TRBJ2-1; 7 positions match TRBD2. Germline V gene sequence: CDR1 SGHKS, CDR2 YYEKEE (reference sequence). Unmatched junction bases numbered 8, after V lost 3 bases and J lost 2 bases. The CDR3 spans 16 residues. CDR3: CASSSLAGAPYNEQFF. The CDR3 nucleotides are TGTGCCAGCAGCTCCTTAGCGGGCGCACCCTACAATGAGCAGTTCTTC.

The V call is TRBV6-1, the J call TRBJ1-2, with D uncertain. Trimming shortened V by 1 base and J by 2 bases, and 11 bases separated the two germline ends. From germline, CDR1 is MNHNS and CDR2 SASEGT. The CDR3 is 15 residues long. The CDR3 DNA reads as TGTGCCAGCAGTGAAGGGGCAGGCACCAACTATGGCTACACCTTC. Residues: CASSEGAGTNYGYTF.

The chain is built from TRBV28 and TRBJ1-2; D is ambiguous. Deletions cut 5 bases from V and 5 bases from J, with 9 bases between. There are 12 residues in the CDR3. Looked up from germline, CDR1 is MDHEN and CDR2 is SYDVKM. The chain's CDR3 is CASSRRFYGYTF. In DNA, the CDR3 is TGTGCCAGCAGTAGGAGATTTTATGGCTACACCTTC.

Written as DNA, the CDR3 is TGTGCCAGCAGCTTGCTGGGACTAGCGGGAGGTTACGAGCAGTACTTC. This encodes CASSLLGLAGGYEQYF. V gene TRBV5-4 combines with J gene TRBJ2-7; 15 bases line up with TRBD2. Germline V CDR1 and CDR2: SGHNT, YYREEE (reference sequence). The CDR3 has 16 residues. Unmatched junction bases numbered 3, after V lost 1 base and J lost 4 bases.

The rearrangement uses TRBV12-5 and TRBJ2-7, with TRBD2 as a possible D gene (5 bases). V lost 0 bases and J 7 bases, leaving 10 bases between the germline ends. CDR3 length: 13 residues. Germline CDR1 LGHNT, CDR2 FRNRAP. The chain's CDR3 is CASGLVRSGEQYF. The CDR3, as DNA: TGTGCTAGTGGTTTGGTACGGTCGGGGGAGCAGTACTTC.